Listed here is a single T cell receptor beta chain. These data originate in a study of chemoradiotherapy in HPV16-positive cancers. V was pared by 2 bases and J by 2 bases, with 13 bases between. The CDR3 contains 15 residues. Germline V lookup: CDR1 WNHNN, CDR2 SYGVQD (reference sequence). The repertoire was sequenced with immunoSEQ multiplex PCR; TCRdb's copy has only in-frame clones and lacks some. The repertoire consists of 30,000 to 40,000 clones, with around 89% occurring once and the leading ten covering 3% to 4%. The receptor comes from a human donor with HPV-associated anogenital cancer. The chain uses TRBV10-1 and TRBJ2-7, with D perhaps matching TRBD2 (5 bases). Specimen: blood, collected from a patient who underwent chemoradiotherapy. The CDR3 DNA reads TGCGCCAGCAGTGAGGAAACAGCGGTGGCCTACGAGCAGTACTTC. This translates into CASSEETAVAYEQYF.